What follows are 26 T cell receptor beta chains derived from one specimen sequenced in a study of shared clonotypes between healthy human individuals. The data were produced by immunoSEQ multiplex PCR, yet TCRdb's version contains in-frame clones alone and is incomplete. The sample consists of roughly 1.4 million clones, 98% of them appearing once. The sequencing input was naive CD4+ T cells sorted from blood. Subset noted: CD45RA+ positively selected. The receptors here all came from a man aged 25 to 40 in good health.

The rearrangement uses TRBV28 and TRBJ2-7; 7 bases agree with TRBD2. This CDR3 is 15 amino acids long. CDR1 is MDHEN and CDR2 is SYDVKM in the germline V gene. J was trimmed by 3 bases and V by 6 bases; bases with no gene match: 11. The CDR3 region is CASRPSRGSLYEQYF. The DNA of the CDR3 is TGTGCCAGCAGGCCTAGCCGCGGGAGCCTCTACGAGCAGTACTTC.

The CDR3 spells CASSSGGNRADTQYF. CDR3 nucleotide sequence: TGTGCCAGTAGCTCTGGTGGAAATAGGGCAGATACGCAGTATTTT. The gene calls are TRBV19 and TRBJ2-3; no firm D call. CDR1 is LNHDA and CDR2 is SQIVND in the germline V gene (reference sequence). V was shortened by 6 bases and J by 4 bases, with 17 bases between the two germline ends. The CDR3 totals 15 residues.

The J gene is TRBJ2-3, the V gene TRBV5-1; D is ambiguous. This CDR3 spans 15 amino acids. The germline V and J ends were trimmed by 5 bases and 2 bases, with 15 bases remaining between them. Looked up from germline, CDR1 is SGHRS and CDR2 is YFSETQ. CDR3 sequence (DNA): TGCGCCAGCAGTTTGACCGGCCAACACACAGATACGCAGTATTTT. Its translation is CASSLTGQHTDTQYF.

The rearrangement uses TRBV5-4 and TRBJ1-2, with D maybe TRBD1 (6 bases). The CDR3 spans 15 residues. Germline CDR1 SGHNT, CDR2 YYREEE (reference sequence). V was trimmed by 2 bases and J by 2 bases, leaving 13 bases between them. The CDR3: CASSLQGLENYGYTF. The CDR3 DNA reads as TGTGCCAGCAGCTTACAGGGCCTTGAGAACTATGGCTACACCTTC.

The V call is TRBV5-1, the J call TRBJ2-7; 11 positions agree with TRBD1. CDR1 is SGHRS and CDR2 is YFSETQ in the germline V gene. This CDR3 contains 15 residues. V trimming: 0 bases; J trimming: 5 bases; junction bases outside the gene matches: 4. The CDR3 loop reads CASSLARTGGDEQYF. The DNA of the CDR3 is TGCGCCAGCAGCTTGGCCAGGACAGGGGGCGACGAGCAGTACTTC.

This chain connects TRBV5-6 to TRBJ1-5; tentatively, D is TRBD1 (5 bases). Germline V gene data show CDR1 as SGHDT and CDR2 as YYEEEE. CDR3 size: 15 residues. Trimming pared 4 bases from V and 0 bases from J, leaving 11 bases between. DNA for the CDR3: TGTGCCAGCAGCCACAGGTTAGATAGCAATCAGCCCCAGCATTTT. Amino acid sequence: CASSHRLDSNQPQHF.

The rearrangement joins TRBV4-1 to TRBJ2-1, with 11 bases that match TRBD2. Per germline, CDR1 MGHRA and CDR2 YSYEKL. J was trimmed by 10 bases and V by 5 bases; bases with no gene match: 13. The CDR3 consists of 16 residues. The CDR3 DNA reads as TGCGCCAGCAGCACCCCGACTAGCGGGACTATTCGGGAGCAGTTCTTC. Translated, it gives CASSTPTSGTIREQFF.

This CDR3 is CASSYRRRGTEAFF. CDR3 DNA: TGTGCCAGCAGTTACCGGAGGAGGGGCACTGAAGCTTTCTTT. J is TRBJ1-1 and V is TRBV6-5; a weak D match, TRBD1 (5 bases). The CDR3 spans 14 residues. V lost 2 bases to trimming and J lost 4 bases, with 11 bases between them. Germline CDR1 MNHEY, CDR2 SVGAGI.

The chain has TRBV2 and TRBJ1-1, with 8 bases aligning to TRBD1. Trimming removed 3 bases from V and 4 bases from J; junction bases left unmatched: 7. This CDR3 is 15 amino acids long. Germline V gives CDR1 SNHLY, CDR2 FYNNEI. The DNA for the CDR3 is TGTGCCAGCAGTGAGGTGAACAGGGGGAGCACTGAAGCTTTCTTT. The encoded protein is CASSEVNRGSTEAFF.

This chain joins TRBV11-3 and TRBJ2-7; tentative D call: TRBD2 (6 bases). Trimming pared 2 bases from V and 5 bases from J, leaving 13 bases between. The CDR3 consists of 14 residues. CDR1 is SGHNT, CDR2 YENEEA, per germline. The CDR3 is CASSLRGAADEQYF. The CDR3 region has the DNA TGTGCCAGCAGCTTACGCGGGGCAGCCGACGAGCAGTACTTC.

The gene calls are TRBV2 and TRBJ1-4, with D possibly matching TRBD1 (5 bases). The CDR3 loop spans 14 amino acids. Trimming shortened V by 4 bases and J by 3 bases, and 9 bases separated the two germline ends. Germline V gene lookup returns CDR1 SNHLY and CDR2 FYNNEI. CDR3 region: CASSGTIPNEKLFF. CDR3 sequence (DNA): TGTGCCAGCAGTGGGACAATCCCTAATGAAAAACTGTTTTTT.

The chain joins TRBV18 to TRBJ2-1; 13 nucleotides line up with TRBD2. The CDR3 has 16 residues. Trimming at V came to 1 base and at J to 5 bases, leaving 2 bases not matched to a gene. Germline CDR1 and CDR2: KGHSH and LQKENI. CDR3 sequence: CASSPLGLAGDNEQFF. CDR3 coding DNA: TGTGCCAGCTCACCACTCGGACTAGCGGGAGACAATGAGCAGTTCTTC.

The chain uses TRBV28 and TRBJ2-1; 14 bases are a match to TRBD2. CDR1 and CDR2 (germline): MDHEN, SYDVKM. The CDR3 is made up of 18 amino acids. J was trimmed by 2 bases and V by 5 bases; bases with no gene match: 8. The CDR3 coding sequence is TGTGCCAGCAGTCAAAGTCAGGGACTAGCGGGAGCCTACAATGAGCAGTTCTTC. Protein sequence: CASSQSQGLAGAYNEQFF. The complete variable domain, with remaining parts taken from reference TRBV28 and TRBJ2-1, reads DVKVTQSSRYLVKRTGEKVFLECVQDMDHENMFWYRQDPGLGLRLIYFSYDVKMKEKGDIPEGYSVSREKKERFSLILESASTNQTSMYLCASSQSQGLAGAYNEQFFGPGTRLTVL.

The rearrangement links TRBV13 to TRBJ2-3; 7 bases are a match to TRBD2. Germline CDR1 is PRHDT and CDR2 is FYEKMQ (reference sequence). This CDR3 spans 14 amino acids. V was pared by 6 bases and J by 8 bases, with 11 bases of the junction left unmatched. The CDR3 here is CASSQRGRAFTQYF. DNA for the CDR3: TGTGCCAGCAGTCAACGGGGGAGGGCCTTTACGCAGTATTTT.

The chain uses TRBV12-1 and TRBJ2-1; TRBD1 reflects the table's D call only, with no check against the DNA. TRBV12-1 is recorded as a pseudogene. CDR3 length equals 15 residues. The CDR3 loop is CASSLHPSSYNEQFF. The CDR3 DNA reads as TGTGCCAGCAGCCTTCATCCCAGCTCCTACAATGAGCAGTTCTTC.

The rearrangement links TRBV30 to TRBJ1-1; D uncertain. This CDR3 spans 13 amino acids. Germline V gives CDR1 GTSNPN, CDR2 SVGIG (reference sequence). The germline V and J ends were trimmed by 1 base and 1 base, with 7 bases remaining between them. The CDR3 loop is CAWSEGWNTEAFF. The CDR3 DNA sequence: TGTGCCTGGAGTGAAGGCTGGAACACTGAAGCTTTCTTT.

The chain has TRBV4-1 and TRBJ2-3; 11 bases fit TRBD1. This CDR3 is built from 19 residues. Unmatched junction bases numbered 11, after V lost 3 bases and J lost 0 bases. Per the germline V gene, CDR1 is MGHRA and CDR2 is YSYEKL. The CDR3, as DNA: TGCGCCAGCAGCCAGGAGGGACAGGGGGTAGGCGGGAGCACAGATACGCAGTATTTT. This translates into CASSQEGQGVGGSTDTQYF.

V gene TRBV14 combines with J gene TRBJ2-2, with 9 bases identical to TRBD1. Germline CDR1 is SGHDN and CDR2 is FVKESK. The CDR3 has 16 amino acids. The junction had 3 bases not matched to a gene; V was cut back by 2 bases and J by 2 bases. Here the CDR3 reads CASSQTGQGNTGELFF. CDR3 nucleotide sequence: TGTGCCAGCAGCCAAACGGGACAGGGCAACACCGGGGAGCTGTTTTTT.

This chain connects TRBV7-8 to TRBJ2-7, with unresolved D. Germline V gene data show CDR1 as SGHVS and CDR2 as FQNEAQ. Trimming cost V 0 bases and J 0 bases, with 6 bases left between them. The length of the CDR3 is 14 residues. CDR3 DNA: TGTGCCAGCAGCTTAGCCGCGAGCTCCTACGAGCAGTACTTC. It translates to CASSLAASSYEQYF. Full variable domain (remainder filled in from reference TRBV7-8 and TRBJ2-7): GAGVSQSPRYKVAKRGQDVALRCDPISGHVSLFWYQQALGQGPEFLTYFQNEAQLDKSGLPSDRFFAERPEGSVSTLKIQRTQQEDSAVYLCASSLAASSYEQYFGPGTRLTVT.

V is TRBV29-1 and J is TRBJ2-1; 9 bases are shared with TRBD2. The CDR3 covers 14 residues. Germline V gene lookup returns CDR1 SQVTM and CDR2 ANQGSEA. Trimming took 2 bases from V and 4 from J; bases not matched to a gene: 3. CDR3 sequence (DNA): TGCAGCGTTGAACCCCTAGCGGGATACAATGAGCAGTTCTTC. It specifies CSVEPLAGYNEQFF.

The chain links TRBV21-1 to TRBJ2-3; the table's D call, TRBD2, was not checked against the DNA. TRBV21-1 is tagged as a pseudogene. There are 13 residues in the CDR3. CDR3 DNA sequence: TGTGCCAGCAGCAAGGCCGGGGTAGATACGCAGTATTTT. It translates to CASSKAGVDTQYF.

The V call is TRBV5-5, the J call TRBJ2-1, with TRBD2 matching 12 bases. Losses at the gene ends were 4 bases for V and 3 bases for J; bases not matched to a gene: 5. The CDR3 has 16 residues. CDR1 and CDR2 from the germline V gene are SGHKS and YYEKEE (reference sequence). This CDR3 is CASSPRLAGDYNEQFF. The CDR3 coding sequence is TGTGCCAGCAGCCCGAGACTAGCGGGAGACTACAATGAGCAGTTCTTC.

The rearrangement joins TRBV5-4 to TRBJ2-7, with D unresolved. The germline gives CDR1 SGHNT, CDR2 YYREEE (reference sequence). The length of the CDR3 is 12 residues. The V end was cut by 7 bases, the J end by 3 bases, with 11 bases between. In DNA form, the CDR3 reads TGTGCCAGCTCACCAACAGACTACGAGCAGTACTTC. Its protein product is CASSPTDYEQYF.

V and J are TRBV6-5 and TRBJ1-2, with TRBD1 matching 10 bases. This CDR3 region has 15 residues. The germline gives CDR1 MNHEY, CDR2 SVGAGI. Trimming cost V 6 bases and J 4 bases; bases outside gene matches: 8. The CDR3 nucleotides are TGTGCCAGCAGATCGACAGGGGGCGAGGGCTATGGCTACACCTTC. Residues: CASRSTGGEGYGYTF.

This clone has only one observation. The chain couples TRBV7-9 to TRBJ2-5, with D perhaps being TRBD1 or TRBD2 (5 bases each). CDR1 is SEHNR and CDR2 is FQNEAQ in the germline V gene (reference sequence). The ends were cut back, 5 bases at V and 4 bases at J, with 14 bases in the middle. The length of the CDR3 is 14 residues. The CDR3: CASSTHLGVETQYF. The CDR3 DNA sequence: TGTGCCAGCAGCACTCATTTGGGGGTAGAGACCCAGTACTTC.

The CDR3 sequence: CASSKTGESEAFF. The CDR3 region has the DNA TGCGCCAGCAGTAAAACAGGGGAGTCGGAAGCTTTCTTT. This chain uses TRBV5-1 with TRBJ1-1, with 7 bases that match TRBD1. The CDR3 loop spans 13 amino acids. The trim removed 5 bases at V and 8 bases at J, leaving 9 bases unmatched. CDR1 is SGHRS, CDR2 YFSETQ, per germline. The full variable domain, rest sourced from reference TRBV5-1 and TRBJ1-1, is KAGVTQTPRYLIKTRGQQVTLSCSPISGHRSVSWYQQTPGQGLQFLFEYFSETQRNKGNFPGRFSGRQFSNSRSEMNVSTLELGDSALYLCASSKTGESEAFFGQGTRLTVV.